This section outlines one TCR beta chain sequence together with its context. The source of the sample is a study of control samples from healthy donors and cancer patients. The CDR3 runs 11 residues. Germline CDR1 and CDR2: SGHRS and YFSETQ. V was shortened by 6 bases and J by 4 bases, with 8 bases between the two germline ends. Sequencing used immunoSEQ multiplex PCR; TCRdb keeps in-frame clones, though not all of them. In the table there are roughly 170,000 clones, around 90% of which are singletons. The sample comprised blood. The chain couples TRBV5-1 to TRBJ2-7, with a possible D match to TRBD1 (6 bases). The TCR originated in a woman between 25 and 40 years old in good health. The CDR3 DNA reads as TGCGCCAGCACGGACAGTTACGAGCAGTACTTC. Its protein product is CASTDSYEQYF.